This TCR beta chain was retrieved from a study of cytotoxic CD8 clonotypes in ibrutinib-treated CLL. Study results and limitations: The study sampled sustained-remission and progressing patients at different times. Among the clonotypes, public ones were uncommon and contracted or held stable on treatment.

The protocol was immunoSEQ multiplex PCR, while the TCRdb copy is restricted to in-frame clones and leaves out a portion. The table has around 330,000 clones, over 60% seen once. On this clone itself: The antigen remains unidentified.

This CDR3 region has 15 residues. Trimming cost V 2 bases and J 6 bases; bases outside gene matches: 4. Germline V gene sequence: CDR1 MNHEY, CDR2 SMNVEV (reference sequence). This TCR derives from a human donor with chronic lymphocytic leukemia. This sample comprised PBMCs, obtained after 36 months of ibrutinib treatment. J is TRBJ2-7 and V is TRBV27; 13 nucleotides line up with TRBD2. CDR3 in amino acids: CASSLGLAGVPEQYF. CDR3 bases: TGTGCCAGCAGTTTAGGACTAGCGGGAGTCCCCGAGCAGTACTTC.